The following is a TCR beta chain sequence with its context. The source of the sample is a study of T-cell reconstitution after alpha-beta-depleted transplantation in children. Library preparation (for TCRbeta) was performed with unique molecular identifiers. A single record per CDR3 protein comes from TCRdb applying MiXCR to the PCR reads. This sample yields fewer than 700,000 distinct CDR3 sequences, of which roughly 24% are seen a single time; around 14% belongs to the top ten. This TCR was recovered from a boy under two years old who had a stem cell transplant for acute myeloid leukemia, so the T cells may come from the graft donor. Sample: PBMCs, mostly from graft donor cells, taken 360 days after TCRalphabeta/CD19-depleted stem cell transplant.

Here the CDR3 DNA reads TGTGCCAGCAGTGCCCAGGTTCCAACTGAAGCTTTCTTT. Its protein product is CASSAQVPTEAFF. The chain combines TRBV28 with TRBJ1-1, with D unresolved. The CDR3 runs 13 residues. CDR1 and CDR2 (germline): MDHEN, SYDVKM. Trimming left V 5 bases short and J 5 bases short, with 12 bases between.